The 22 T cell receptor beta chains below come from one sample, sequenced in a study of patients and donors after allogeneic stem cell transplantation. TCRdb reprocessed the RT-PCR reads via MiXCR and lists one record per CDR3 protein. The top ten clones hold around 5.5% of a sample with about 960,000 distinct CDR3 sequences, 18% of them seen once. Sequenced: blood, either unsorted or a sorted T cell fraction (not recorded which). Receptors were obtained from a human donor who was either an allogeneic HSCT recipient or a stem cell or donor lymphocyte infusion donor (not recorded which). It is not recorded whose cells these are; they may come from a transplant donor.

This clonotype was counted between two and nine times. The chain uses TRBV11-2 and TRBJ1-2, with D unclear. V was shortened by 0 bases and J by 4 bases, with 18 bases between the two germline ends. The CDR3 spans 17 residues. CDR1 is SGHAT, CDR2 FQNNGV, per germline. CDR3 in amino acids: CASSLDKFLEDSYGYTF. The CDR3 coding sequence is TGTGCCAGCAGCTTAGATAAATTTCTCGAGGACTCCTATGGCTACACCTTC. The variable domain in full, completed from reference TRBV11-2 and TRBJ1-2, reads EAGVAQSPRYKIIEKRQSVAFWCNPISGHATLYWYQQILGQGPKLLIQFQNNGVVDDSQLPKDRFSAERLKGVDSTLKIQPAKLEDSAVYLCASSLDKFLEDSYGYTFGSGTRLTVV.

The chain carries TRBV4-3 and TRBJ1-2; 7 nucleotides align to TRBD1. The V gene end was trimmed by 1 base and the J gene end by 4 bases; junction bases not matched to a gene: 6. This CDR3 has 15 residues. CDR1 LGHNA and CDR2 YSLEER come from the germline V gene. The CDR3 sequence is CASSQGTGQSYGYTF. CDR3 coding DNA: TGCGCCAGCAGCCAAGGTACGGGACAGTCCTATGGCTACACCTTC.

The chain uses TRBV15 and TRBJ2-1; D unclear. The germline V and J ends were trimmed by 0 bases and 10 bases, with 10 bases remaining between them. Germline CDR1 is LNHNV and CDR2 is YYDKDF (reference sequence). There are 13 residues in the CDR3. The CDR3: CATSRDVKGEQFF. The CDR3 bases are TGTGCCACCAGCAGAGATGTGAAGGGAGAGCAGTTCTTC.

The V and J genes are TRBV6-1 and TRBJ1-1, with 7 bases matching TRBD1. Looked up from germline, CDR1 is MNHNS and CDR2 is SASEGT. Losses at the gene ends were 10 bases for V and 6 bases for J; bases not matched to a gene: 14. The CDR3 has 14 amino acids. CDR3 in amino acids: CATDRAGPGSEAFF. The CDR3 coding sequence is TGTGCCACCGACAGGGCGGGGCCGGGATCTGAAGCTTTCTTT.

This clonotype was picked up a small number of times. CDR3 loop: CSAVWRARTDTQYF. CDR3 DNA: TGCAGTGCGGTATGGAGGGCTCGTACAGATACGCAGTATTTT. The chain recombines TRBV20-1 with TRBJ2-3; a weak D match, TRBD2 (6 bases). Germline assignment: CDR1 DFQATT and CDR2 SNEGSKA (reference sequence). The V end lost 6 bases, the J end lost 3 bases, and 16 bases lay between the germline ends. The CDR3 totals 14 residues.

The J gene is TRBJ2-3, the V gene TRBV29-1, with D maybe TRBD1 (5 bases). V was shortened by 7 bases and J by 10 bases, with 21 bases between the two germline ends. The CDR3 covers 13 residues. Germline loops: CDR1 SQVTM, CDR2 ANQGSEA. The chain's CDR3 is CSAGEGEITAQYF. CDR3 nucleotide sequence: TGCAGCGCCGGCGAAGGGGAAATAACAGCGCAGTATTTT.

This chain links TRBV2 with TRBJ2-7, with 7 nucleotides matching TRBD2. The V and J ends lost 3 bases and 0 bases, in that order; junction bases with no gene match: 11. CDR1 and CDR2 from the germline V gene are SNHLY and FYNNEI. This CDR3 has 17 amino acids. CDR3 region: CASSDPGGAGPSYEQYF. CDR3 DNA: TGTGCCAGCAGTGATCCGGGTGGAGCGGGGCCCTCCTACGAGCAGTACTTC.

The sample holds a few counts of this clonotype. The chain employs TRBV5-1 and TRBJ2-2; D is uncertain. The CDR3 has 13 residues. Germline CDR1 and CDR2: SGHRS and YFSETQ. The V end was cut by 1 base, the J end by 6 bases, with 7 bases between. CDR3 nucleotide sequence: TGCGCCAGCAGCTTGACAGCAGCCGGGGAGCTGTTTTTT. Encoded protein: CASSLTAAGELFF.

CDR3 region: CASTSTGVGNTEAFF. CDR3 nucleotide sequence: TGTGCCAGCACATCGACAGGGGTCGGGAACACTGAAGCTTTCTTT. The chain uses TRBV11-1 and TRBJ1-1, with TRBD1 matching 8 bases. Germline lookup yields CDR1 SGHAT and CDR2 FQDESV (reference sequence). CDR3 length: 15 residues. The V segment lost 7 bases and the J segment 1 base; nucleotides outside the gene matches: 8.

The table lists this clonotype with a few counts. The CDR3 here is CASTMGLSYEQYF. The DNA of the CDR3 is TGTGCCAGCACTATGGGGCTCTCCTACGAGCAGTACTTC. The chain couples TRBV2 to TRBJ2-7, with D tentatively TRBD1 (5 bases). Between the trimmed V and J ends, which lost 7 bases and 0 bases, there was a span of 10 bases. This CDR3 has 13 amino acids. Germline loops: CDR1 SNHLY, CDR2 FYNNEI.

The chain uses TRBV5-5 and TRBJ1-1, with D possibly TRBD1 on 5 matching bases. The CDR3 length is 15 residues. The germline V and J ends were trimmed by 4 bases and 4 bases, with 17 bases remaining between them. Germline CDR1 SGHKS, CDR2 YYEKEE (reference sequence). The CDR3 DNA reads as TGTGCCAGCAGCCGCTTGGAGGGGAGGGTCACTGAAGCTTTCTTT. It specifies CASSRLEGRVTEAFF.

This chain uses TRBV5-1 with TRBJ2-5; the D is unclear. Per germline, CDR1 SGHRS and CDR2 YFSETQ. The V end was cut by 4 bases, the J end by 1 base, with 11 bases between. CDR3 length equals 14 residues. In DNA, the CDR3 is TGCGCCAGCAGCAGGAACAGTGTCCAAGAGACCCAGTACTTC. It encodes CASSRNSVQETQYF.

This clonotype was seen repeatedly, ten times or more. The chain is built from TRBV29-1 and TRBJ2-4; D is unresolved. V dropped 3 bases and J dropped 0 bases, with 9 bases sitting between them. The CDR3 is 14 residues long. Germline V gives CDR1 SQVTM, CDR2 ANQGSEA. CDR3 coding DNA: TGCAGCGTTGACTCGGGTCCAGCCAAAAACATTCAGTACTTC. It codes for CSVDSGPAKNIQYF. The full variable domain, its missing parts supplied by reference TRBV29-1 and TRBJ2-4, is SAVISQKPSRDICQRGTSLTIQCQVDSQVTMMFWYRQQPGQSLTLIATANQGSEATYESGFVIDKFPISRPNLTFSTLTVSNMSPEDSSIYLCSVDSGPAKNIQYFGAGTRLSVL.

This clonotype came up a few times. CDR3 nucleotides: TGCAGTGCTATCCGTCGTAGCGATGGCGAGCAGTACTTC. Translation: CSAIRRSDGEQYF. The chain has TRBV20-1 and TRBJ2-7; possible D gene TRBD2, 5 bases. V lost 4 bases, J lost 6 bases, and 16 bases lay in between. The CDR3 consists of 13 residues. Germline CDR1 DFQATT, CDR2 SNEGSKA (reference sequence).

This clonotype was observed a handful of times. The V and J genes are TRBV5-1 and TRBJ2-5; D ambiguous. V shed 7 bases and J shed 3 bases, with 7 bases lying between them. The CDR3 spans 11 residues. Germline-derived CDR1 and CDR2 are SGHRS and YFSETQ. CDR3 loop: CASGEKETQYF. CDR3 nucleotides: TGCGCCAGCGGAGAAAAAGAGACCCAGTACTTC.

This clonotype was found a few times. This chain joins TRBV12-3 or TRBV12-4 and TRBJ2-2; 7 bases map to TRBD2. This CDR3 has 14 residues. V lost 0 bases and J lost 6; bases outside the gene matches: 1. The CDR3 DNA reads TGTGCCAGCAGTTTAGCCCGGGGGGCCGGGGAGCTGTTTTTT. Protein sequence: CASSLARGAGELFF.

This clonotype appeared many times. The chain employs TRBV12-3 or TRBV12-4 and TRBJ2-7, with a possible D match to TRBD1 (6 bases). This CDR3 region has 13 residues. V was trimmed by 5 bases and J by 3 bases, leaving 11 bases between them. The CDR3 nucleotides read TGTGCCAGCAGTGGGGACAACGTCTACGAGCAGTACTTC. Amino acid sequence: CASSGDNVYEQYF.

This clonotype was picked up many times. This chain connects TRBV7-2 to TRBJ2-5, with D hard to call. This CDR3 is built from 14 residues. The V end was cut by 1 base, the J end by 2 bases, with 8 bases between. The germline V gene encodes CDR1 SGHTA and CDR2 FQGNSA. The CDR3, as DNA: TGTGCCAGCAGCTTAGTTCTGGGGCAAGAGACCCAGTACTTC. This sequence encodes CASSLVLGQETQYF.

The chain joins TRBV27 to TRBJ1-5, with 7 bases that match TRBD1. CDR1 is MNHEY and CDR2 is SMNVEV in the germline V gene (reference sequence). The V gene end was trimmed by 2 bases and the J gene end by 3 bases; junction bases not matched to a gene: 4. The CDR3 totals 15 residues. The CDR3 here is CASSLRGTDNQPQHF. CDR3 DNA: TGTGCCAGCAGTTTAAGGGGGACAGACAATCAGCCCCAGCATTTT.

This clonotype was seen more than once but under ten times. The J gene is TRBJ2-1, the V gene TRBV6-2 or TRBV6-3; D is ambiguous. V dropped 5 bases and J dropped 9 bases, with 5 bases sitting between them. Germline V lookup: CDR1 MNHEY, CDR2 SVGEGT. The CDR3 sequence is 10 residues long. DNA of the CDR3: TGTGCCAGCAGTCCCCCTGAGCAGTTCTTC. Its protein is CASSPPEQFF.

The chain employs TRBV20-1 and TRBJ2-3; no definite D call. This CDR3 comprises 12 residues. V was trimmed by 3 bases and J by 3 bases, leaving 7 bases between them. Germline values: CDR1 DFQATT, CDR2 SNEGSKA (reference sequence). The CDR3, as DNA: TGCAGTGCTAGCCAGAAAACAGATACGCAGTATTTT. Residues: CSASQKTDTQYF.

V and J are TRBV18 and TRBJ1-5; TRBD1 matches at 8 bases. J was trimmed by 5 bases and V by 2 bases; bases with no gene match: 8. The CDR3 runs to 16 residues. Per the germline V gene, CDR1 is KGHSH and CDR2 is LQKENI. The CDR3 protein is CASSPSSTGGHQPQHF. The CDR3 nucleotides read TGTGCCAGCTCACCATCGTCCACAGGGGGACATCAGCCCCAGCATTTT. The full variable domain, in which reference TRBV18 and TRBJ1-5 provide the parts outside the CDR3, is NAGVMQNPRHLVRRRGQEARLRCSPMKGHSHVYWYRQLPEEGLKFMVYLQKENIIDESGMPKERFSAEFPKEGPSILRIQQVVRGDSAAYFCASSPSSTGGHQPQHFGDGTRLSIL.